The sequence of this TCR beta chain was determined in a study of T cell responses to AZD1222 COVID-19 vaccine. General study findings and limits: There were vaccine-associated CD4 TCRs across spike, dominant at 160-218 and 743-854. An increase in Spike-specific TCR breadth and depth was observed after two AZD1222 doses.

Remarks on this clone: Its antigen remains unidentified.

Clones were read by immunoSEQ multiplex PCR, and TCRdb kept only the in-frame ones, dropping some. This table holds 130,000 to 150,000 clones, 88% found once. This clonotype was sampled from an adult in good health. This specimen was peripheral blood, taken on day 0 of AZD1222 vaccination.

CDR3 nucleotide sequence: TGCGCCAGCAGCCCGAGCGGGGGTTACGAGCAGTACTTC. This gives the protein CASSPSGGYEQYF. The rearrangement uses TRBV5-1 and TRBJ2-7; 8 positions match TRBD2. CDR3 length: 13 residues. Trimming took 4 bases from V and 4 from J; bases not matched to a gene: 4. The germline gives CDR1 SGHRS, CDR2 YFSETQ.